This TCR beta chain originates from a study of blood T cells in healthy people across ages. Whole-study results and caveats: Naive and antigen-experienced cells could not be conclusively compared, given unsorted PBMCs.

Germline lookup yields CDR1 MNHEY and CDR2 SVGAGI. V was clipped by 8 bases and J by 5 bases, with 15 bases between them. The CDR3 sequence is 14 residues long. Next came a second PCR, run for about 6 to 12 cycles, which used a sample-barcoded 5' primer along with a J-beta primer mix. TCRdb analysed the 5' RACE reads with MiXCR anew, one entry per CDR3 protein. The sample includes over 1,300,000 distinct CDR3 sequences, roughly 60% seen only once; the top ten take about 6.7%. To note about this clonotype: Its target is not known.

Input material: blood. The rearrangement uses TRBV6-5 and TRBJ2-2; D is perhaps TRBD2 (6 bases). This receptor was identified in a man aged 18 to 30 in good health. CDR3 sequence (DNA): TGTGCCAGCGGCACTAGCTCAGGGACCGGGGAGCTGTTTTTT. Its translation is CASGTSSGTGELFF.